This is a list of T cell receptor beta chains from one sample in a study of cytomegalovirus exposure and HLA in healthy donors. Data came from immunoSEQ multiplex PCR; TCRdb stores just in-frame clones and leaves some out. Of 150,000 to 200,000 clones listed, 70% to 90% are singletons. The specimen sequenced was PBMCs. These receptors were taken from a woman between 18 and 29 years old in good health and CMV-seropositive. Both conserved end residues are part of each CDR3. Each record gives: D gene, V gene, J gene, CDR3 protein. D genes are given only for firm matches.

-	TRBV6-4	TRBJ2-3	CATSPGSSSSDTQYF
-	TRBV19	TRBJ1-5	CASSINRDQPQHF
TRBD1	TRBV27	TRBJ1-5	CASSPWTGGSNQPQHF
TRBD1	TRBV6-5	TRBJ1-2	CASRDRDYGYTF
-	TRBV15	TRBJ1-6	CATSSRQGVYNSPLHF
TRBD1	TRBV28	TRBJ1-2	CASSPGQDYGYTF
-	TRBV19	TRBJ1-5	CASSERWIRNQPQHF
TRBD2	TRBV18	TRBJ2-5	CASPSAGTSGDQETQYF
-	TRBV19	TRBJ1-3	CASSIPGAGNTIYF
-	TRBV5-6	TRBJ2-7	CASSRRWPYEQYF
-	TRBV29-1	TRBJ2-1	CSVGGTYNEQFF
-	TRBV10-3	TRBJ1-1	CAIRDNLGDTEAFF
-	TRBV9	TRBJ1-3	CASGGGLGNTIYF
-	TRBV28	TRBJ1-5	CASSAAVTTQPQHF
-	TRBV6-1	TRBJ2-7	CASSWDFYEQYF
TRBD1	TRBV30	TRBJ1-1	CAWGVRQGGAEAFF
TRBD1	TRBV2	TRBJ1-2	CASSSSGQGDYGYTF
-	TRBV6-5	TRBJ1-5	CASSLNGQGHQPQHF
-	TRBV19	TRBJ1-2	CASSIARDGYTF
TRBD1	TRBV6-1	TRBJ2-7	CASSETGGAAYEQYF
-	TRBV28	TRBJ1-2	CASSPPVNYGYTF
-	TRBV7-2	TRBJ1-2	CASSFESGRGGYTF
-	TRBV28	TRBJ1-5	CASSSSYSNQPQHF
-	TRBV6-5	TRBJ1-1	CASSQDSTEAFF
TRBD2	TRBV13	TRBJ2-3	CASRLAGNSDTQYF
TRBD2	TRBV4-2	TRBJ2-3	CASSPTSGGLYTDTQYF
-	TRBV7-2	TRBJ1-5	CASSLVPEDQPQHF
-	TRBV7-3	TRBJ1-1	CASSLHMNTEAFF
-	TRBV7-9	TRBJ2-7	CASSPTGFGVHEQYF
-	TRBV11-2	TRBJ1-3	CASSHYASGAGNTIYF
-	TRBV25-1	TRBJ1-1	CASTTGLPHTEAFF